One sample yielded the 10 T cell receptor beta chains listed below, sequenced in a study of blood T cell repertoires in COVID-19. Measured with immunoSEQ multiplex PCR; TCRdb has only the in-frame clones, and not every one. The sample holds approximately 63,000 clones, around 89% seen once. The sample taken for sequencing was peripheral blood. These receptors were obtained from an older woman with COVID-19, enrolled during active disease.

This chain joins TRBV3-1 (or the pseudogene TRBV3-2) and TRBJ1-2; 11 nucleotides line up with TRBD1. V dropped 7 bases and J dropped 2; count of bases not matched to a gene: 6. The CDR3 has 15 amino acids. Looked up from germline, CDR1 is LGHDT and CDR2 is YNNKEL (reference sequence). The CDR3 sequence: CASNSGQGANYGYTF. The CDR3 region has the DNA TGTGCCAGCAACTCAGGACAGGGGGCCAACTATGGCTACACCTTC.

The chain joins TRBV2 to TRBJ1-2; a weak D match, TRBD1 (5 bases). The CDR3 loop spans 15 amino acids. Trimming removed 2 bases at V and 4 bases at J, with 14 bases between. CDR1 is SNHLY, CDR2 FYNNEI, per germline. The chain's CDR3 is CASSEKRQPAYGYTF. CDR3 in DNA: TGTGCCAGCAGTGAAAAGCGACAGCCAGCCTATGGCTACACCTTC.

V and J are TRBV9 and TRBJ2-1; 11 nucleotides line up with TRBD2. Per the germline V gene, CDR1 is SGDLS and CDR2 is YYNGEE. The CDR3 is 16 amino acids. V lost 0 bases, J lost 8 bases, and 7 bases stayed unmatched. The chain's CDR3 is CASSVAGSSGRYEQFF. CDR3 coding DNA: TGTGCCAGCAGCGTAGCTGGTTCTAGCGGGAGGTATGAGCAGTTCTTC.

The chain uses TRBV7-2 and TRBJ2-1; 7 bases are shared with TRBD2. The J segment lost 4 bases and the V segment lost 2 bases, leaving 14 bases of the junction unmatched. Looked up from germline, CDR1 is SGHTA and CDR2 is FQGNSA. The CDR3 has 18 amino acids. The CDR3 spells CASSLSPTSPVVYNEQFF. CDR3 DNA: TGTGCCAGCAGCTTATCTCCGACTAGCCCGGTTGTGTACAATGAGCAGTTCTTC.

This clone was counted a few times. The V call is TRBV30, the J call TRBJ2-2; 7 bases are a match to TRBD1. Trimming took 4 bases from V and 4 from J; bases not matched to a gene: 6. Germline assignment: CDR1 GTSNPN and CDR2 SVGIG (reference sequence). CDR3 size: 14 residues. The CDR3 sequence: CAWTQGWGTGELFF. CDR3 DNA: TGTGCCTGGACACAGGGGTGGGGCACCGGGGAGCTGTTTTTT.

CDR3 sequence reads: CASSREGTGLNEQYF. CDR3 nucleotide sequence: TGTGCCAGCAGCCGAGAGGGGACAGGGTTGAACGAGCAGTACTTC. The chain carries TRBV7-3 and TRBJ2-7; 9 nucleotides match TRBD1. Looked up from germline, CDR1 is SGHTA and CDR2 is FQGTGA. The trim removed 5 bases at V and 5 bases at J, leaving 10 bases unmatched. The CDR3 spans 15 residues.

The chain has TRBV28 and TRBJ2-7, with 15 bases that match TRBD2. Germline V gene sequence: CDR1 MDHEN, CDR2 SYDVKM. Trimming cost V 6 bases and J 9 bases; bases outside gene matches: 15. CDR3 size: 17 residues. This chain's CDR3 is CASRARVSGLAGGGQYF. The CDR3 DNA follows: TGTGCCAGCAGGGCTAGAGTATCGGGACTAGCGGGAGGAGGGCAGTACTTC.

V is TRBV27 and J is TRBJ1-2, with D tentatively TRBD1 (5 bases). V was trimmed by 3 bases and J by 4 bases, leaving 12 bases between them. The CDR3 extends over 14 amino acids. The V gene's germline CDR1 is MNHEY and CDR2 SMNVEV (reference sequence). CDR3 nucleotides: TGTGCCAGCAGTTTCGTAGGGGAAGGCTATGGCTACACCTTC. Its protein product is CASSFVGEGYGYTF.

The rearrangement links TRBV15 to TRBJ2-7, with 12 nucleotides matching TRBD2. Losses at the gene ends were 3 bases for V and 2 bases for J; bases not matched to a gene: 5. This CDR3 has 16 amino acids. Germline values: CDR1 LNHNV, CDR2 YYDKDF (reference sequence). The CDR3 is CATSSYRLAGAYEQYF. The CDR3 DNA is TGTGCCACCAGCAGTTACAGACTAGCGGGAGCCTACGAGCAGTACTTC.

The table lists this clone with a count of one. In DNA form, the CDR3 reads TGTGCCATCAGCTCGGACAGGGACGAGCAGTACTTC. Amino acids: CAISSDRDEQYF. The rearrangement links TRBV10-3 to TRBJ2-7; 8 nucleotides line up with TRBD1. Germline-derived CDR1 and CDR2 are ENHRY and SYGVKD. The CDR3 consists of 12 residues. The J segment lost 5 bases and the V segment lost 6 bases, leaving 3 bases of the junction unmatched.